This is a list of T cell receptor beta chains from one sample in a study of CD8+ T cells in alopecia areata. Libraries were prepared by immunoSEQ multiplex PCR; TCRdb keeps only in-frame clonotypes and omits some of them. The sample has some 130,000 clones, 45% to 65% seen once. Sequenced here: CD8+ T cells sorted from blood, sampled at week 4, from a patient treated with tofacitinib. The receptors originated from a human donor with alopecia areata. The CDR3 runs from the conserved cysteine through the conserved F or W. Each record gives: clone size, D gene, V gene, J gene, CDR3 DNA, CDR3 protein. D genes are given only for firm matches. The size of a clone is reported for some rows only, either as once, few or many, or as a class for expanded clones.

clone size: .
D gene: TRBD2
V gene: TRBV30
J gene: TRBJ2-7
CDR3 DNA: TGTGCCTGGAGTTTCAGCGGGGGTTACGAGCAGTACTTC
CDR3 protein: CAWSFSGGYEQYF

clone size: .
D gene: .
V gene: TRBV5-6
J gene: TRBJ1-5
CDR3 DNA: TGTGCCAGCAGCTTGGGGGGCAACAGGGACCAGCCCCAGCATTTT
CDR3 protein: CASSLGGNRDQPQHF

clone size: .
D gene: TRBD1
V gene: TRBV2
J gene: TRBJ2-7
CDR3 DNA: TGTGCCAGACGGGACAGCCCCTCCTACGAGCAGTACTTC
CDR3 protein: CARRDSPSYEQYF

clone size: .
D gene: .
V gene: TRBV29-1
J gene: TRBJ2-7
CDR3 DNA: TGCAGCGTTGTGTTGGGTTATGAGCAGTACTTC
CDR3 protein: CSVVLGYEQYF

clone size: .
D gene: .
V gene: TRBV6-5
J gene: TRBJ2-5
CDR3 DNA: TGTGCCAGCAGTCCTGGGCAGGATTTGGAGACCCAGTACTTC
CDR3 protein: CASSPGQDLETQYF

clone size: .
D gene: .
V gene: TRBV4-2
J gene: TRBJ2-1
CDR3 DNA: TGTGCCAGCAGCCAACTTAAGAATGAGCAGTTCTTC
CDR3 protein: CASSQLKNEQFF

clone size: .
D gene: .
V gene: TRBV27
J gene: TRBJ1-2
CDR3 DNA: TGTGCCAGCAGTCTCCTCCCCTTGAACGATGGCTACACCTTC
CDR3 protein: CASSLLPLNDGYTF

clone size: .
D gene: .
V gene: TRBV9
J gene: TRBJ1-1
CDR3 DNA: TGTGCCAGCAGCGTGGAGGGTAACGCTGAAGCTTTCTTT
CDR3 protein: CASSVEGNAEAFF

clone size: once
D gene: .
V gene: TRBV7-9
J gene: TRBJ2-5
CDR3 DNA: TGTGCCAGCAGCAACAGGGAACAAGAGACCCAGTACTTC
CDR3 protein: CASSNREQETQYF

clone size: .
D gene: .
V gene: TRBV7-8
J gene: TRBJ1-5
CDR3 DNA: TGTGCCAGCAGCGAGGAATTCAGCAATCAGCCCCAGCATTTT
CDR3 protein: CASSEEFSNQPQHF

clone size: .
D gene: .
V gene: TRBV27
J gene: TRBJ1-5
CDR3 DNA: TGTGCCAGCCGGGCCGGGACCGTGAATCAGCCCCAGCATTTT
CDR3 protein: CASRAGTVNQPQHF

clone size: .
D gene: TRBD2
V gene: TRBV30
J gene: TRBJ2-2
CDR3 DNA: TGTCCCCTGGAACTAGCGGGGGCAAAGAACACCGGGGAGCTGTTTTTT
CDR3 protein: CPLELAGAKNTGELFF

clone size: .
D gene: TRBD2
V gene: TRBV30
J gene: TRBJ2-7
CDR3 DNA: TGTGCCTGGAACCACGCACTAGCGGGGTTGAGCTCCTACGAGCAGTACTTC
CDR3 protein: CAWNHALAGLSSYEQYF

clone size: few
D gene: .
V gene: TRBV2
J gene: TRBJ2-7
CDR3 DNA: TGTGCTCAGGGGCGAGCCTACGAGCAGTACTTC
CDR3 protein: CAQGRAYEQYF

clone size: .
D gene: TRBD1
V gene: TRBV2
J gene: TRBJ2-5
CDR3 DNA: TGTGCCAGCGGTTGGACAGGGGGGGAGACCCAGTACTTC
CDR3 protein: CASGWTGGETQYF

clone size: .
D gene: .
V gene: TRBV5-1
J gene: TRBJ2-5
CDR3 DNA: TGCGCCAGCAGCGTAGAATCCGACAACCAAGAGACCCAGTACTTC
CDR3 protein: CASSVESDNQETQYF

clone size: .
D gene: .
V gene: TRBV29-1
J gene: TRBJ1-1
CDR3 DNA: TGCAGCGTCGGTTGGGTGAACACTGAAGCTTTCTTT
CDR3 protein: CSVGWVNTEAFF